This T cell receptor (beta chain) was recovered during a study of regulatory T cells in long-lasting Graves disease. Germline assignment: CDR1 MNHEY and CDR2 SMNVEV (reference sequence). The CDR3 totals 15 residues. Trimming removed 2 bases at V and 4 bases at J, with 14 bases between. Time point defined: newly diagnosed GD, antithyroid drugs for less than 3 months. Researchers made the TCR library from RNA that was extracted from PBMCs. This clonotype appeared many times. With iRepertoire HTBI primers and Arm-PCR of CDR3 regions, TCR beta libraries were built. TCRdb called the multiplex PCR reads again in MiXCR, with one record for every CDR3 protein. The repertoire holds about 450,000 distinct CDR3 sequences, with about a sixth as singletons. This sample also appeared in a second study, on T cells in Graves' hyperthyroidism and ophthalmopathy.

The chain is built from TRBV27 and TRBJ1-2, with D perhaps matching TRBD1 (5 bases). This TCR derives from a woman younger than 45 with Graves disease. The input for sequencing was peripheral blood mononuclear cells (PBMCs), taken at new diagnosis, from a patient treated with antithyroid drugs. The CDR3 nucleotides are TGTGCCAGCAGTTTACGCGGGACCGAAGGCTATGGCTACACCTTC. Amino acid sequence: CASSLRGTEGYGYTF.